This T cell receptor beta chain was sequenced for a study of T-cell memory formation after mild COVID-19. Overall study: Largely, TCR clusters stayed within a single donor. Findings and limits, study-wide: Detection of some responders pre-infection suggested pre-existing cross-reactive memory T cells participated.

V lost 5 bases and J lost 3; bases outside the gene matches: 6. Germline assignment: CDR1 MGHDK and CDR2 SYGVNS. There are 15 residues in the CDR3. This clonotype was counted ten times or more. Its antigen is still unknown. TCRdb re-called the 5' RACE reads through MiXCR, storing one row per CDR3 protein. The sample has about 38,000 distinct CDR3 sequences, roughly 11% seen once. This receptor was identified in a man aged 18 to 29 who had mild COVID-19 (a few samples of this study predate the infection). Cell type and time point are not known. The rearrangement links TRBV25-1 to TRBJ2-3; 9 bases match TRBD1. Sequenced material: PBMCs or a T cell subset sorted from them (not recorded which). As DNA, the CDR3 is TGTGCCAGCAGTTGGGACAGGGAGACGACAGATACGCAGTATTTT. Amino acids: CASSWDRETTDTQYF.